One sample yielded the 30 T cell receptor beta chains listed below, sequenced in a study of CD8+ T cells in alopecia areata (dated by TCRdb to the late 2010s). Library generation was performed with the immunoSEQ multiplex PCR assay. RNA was extracted from all samples and reverse transcribed into cDNA as template for TCR sequencing. The table comes from immuneACCESS by way of TCRdb, which keeps in-frame sequences with V and J called. Part of the clones is missing from these tables; in studies checked, under half for an unresolved V gene and the rest for unknown reasons. This sample has more than 250,000 clones, none of them a singleton. Together, the top ten hold 1.2% of the sample. Pooled mouse cutaneous lymph node cells were stained for CD4, CD8alpha, NKG2D, NKG2ACE and other markers and were then sorted on a BD Influx. Specimen: CD4+ T cells sorted from a lymph node. The source is a C3H/HeJ mouse with alopecia areata. Mice in this strain carry MHC haplotype H2-k.

Note on this clone: These gene names are mouse names. The CDR3 is cut off 3 residues early in the read; its end comes from the germline J gene. The same CDR3 is also encoded by other DNA sequences in this sample. The chain has TRBV13-1 and TRBJ1-6, with a possible D match to TRBD1 (5 bases). TRBJ1-6 has ORF status, its function being uncertain. V was shortened by 1 base and J by 7 bases, with 9 bases between the two germline ends. Per germline, CDR1 NSHNY and CDR2 SYGAGN. The CDR3 contains 14 residues. The CDR3 sequence is CASSDQGGNSPLYF. The part of the CDR3 DNA that was read is TGTGCCAGCAGTGATCAGGGTGGGAATTCGCCC.

Only a few counts were recorded for this clone. Germline and genes: mouse. The read ends 4 residues early relative to the CDR3; the germline J gene fills the gap. This sequence joins TRBV13-3 and TRBJ2-4; D is perhaps TRBD1 (7 bases). CDR1 and CDR2 (germline): NNHDY, SYVADS. CDR3 length: 14 amino acids. The CDR3 DNA, read in part, is TGTGCCAGCAGCTCGAGGGGGCGCTTTAAC. This encodes CASSSRGRFN. The full CDR3 sequence reads CASSSRGRFNTLYF.

As regards this clone: Gene names refer to mouse genes. The CDR3 is cut off 4 residues early in the read; its end comes from the germline J gene. Other DNA sequences within the sample encode an identical CDR3. The chain has TRBV13-3 and TRBJ2-1, with TRBD1 identical over 7 bases. Per germline, CDR1 NNHDY and CDR2 SYVADS. CDR3 length: 15 residues. V shed 0 bases and J 1 base; nucleotides not matched to a gene: 1. The CDR3 protein is CASSDEGQNYAEQFF. The covered CDR3 bases are TGTGCCAGCAGTGATGAGGGACAGAACTATGCT.

This clone showed up just a few times. Gene names refer to mouse genes. Other DNA variants within this sample encode the same CDR3. The CDR3 DNA, read in part, is TGTGCCAGCAGGGGACAGGGGGCGTAT. This translates into CASRGQGAY. The entire CDR3 sequence reads CASRGQGAYEQYF. V and J are TRBV13-1 and TRBJ2-7; 12 nucleotides match TRBD1. The read gets to within 4 residues of the CDR3 end, and the germline J gene fills in the rest. Germline V lookup: CDR1 NSHNY, CDR2 SYGAGN. CDR3 length: 13 residues.

Of note for this clone: Here the gene names and germline are mouse. The CDR3 end lies 4 residues beyond the end of the read and is filled in from the germline J gene. The genes are TRBV5 and TRBJ2-7; 9 bases map to TRBD2. The CDR3 has 14 amino acids. Germline-derived CDR1 and CDR2 are LGHNA and YNLKQL (reference sequence). The covered CDR3 bases are TGTGCCAGCAGCCCGACTGGGGGACTCAAT. Translation: CASSPTGGLN. The entire CDR3 protein reads CASSPTGGLNEQYF.

This clone turned up a few times. Germline and genes: mouse. The read ends 4 residues before the CDR3 terminus; that terminus is restored from the germline J gene. The V gene is TRBV19, the J gene TRBJ2-3; perhaps TRBD1 as D (6 bases). This CDR3 has 14 amino acids. Germline assignment: CDR1 FNHDT and CDR2 SITEND (reference sequence). The germline V and J ends were trimmed by 6 bases and 0 bases, with 11 bases remaining between them. CDR3 bases read: TGTGCCAGCACCGGGACATCTAGTGCAGAA. It yields the protein CASTGTSSAE. In full, the CDR3 is CASTGTSSAETLYF. The full variable domain, with the rest looked up from reference TRBV19 and TRBJ2-3, is GGIITQTPKFLIGQEGQKLTLKCQQNFNHDTMYWYRQDSGKGLRLIYYSITENDLQKGDLSEGYDASREKKSSFSLTVTSAQKNEMAVFLCASTGTSSAETLYFGSGTRLTVL.

This clone was counted between two and nine times. It may be a read error: a sequence one base away is much more abundant. The genes and germline here are from mouse. The read falls 4 residues short of the CDR3 end, and the missing part is taken from the germline J gene. This rearrangement joins TRBV13-3 to TRBJ2-1; TRBD2 matches at 8 bases. The CDR3 length is 14 residues. With 0 bases clipped from V and 5 bases from J, the junction kept 1 base outside the gene matches. Germline CDR1 reads NNHDY; CDR2 reads SYVADS. CDR3 DNA, as far as it was read: TGTGCCAGCAGTGATGGCTGGGGGGATGCT. It codes for CASSDGWGDA. In full, the CDR3 is CASSDGWGDAEQFF.

This clone was seen a few times. Mouse germline and gene names are used. CDR3 DNA, as far as it was read: TGTGCCAGCAGTGGTCCGGGACAAATCTAT. Amino acids: CASSGPGQIY. The full CDR3 reads CASSGPGQIYEQYF. The chain links TRBV19 to TRBJ2-7; a weak D match, TRBD1 (6 bases). The read ends 4 residues early relative to the CDR3; the germline J gene fills the gap. Germline CDR1 reads FNHDT; CDR2 reads SITEND (reference sequence). CDR3 length equals 14 residues. Trimming removed 4 bases at V and 3 bases at J, with 14 bases between.

Comment on this clone: Here the gene names and germline are mouse. CDR3 DNA, as far as it was read: TGTGCCAGCAGTGATAACAGGAAGAGCTCCTAT. Translated: CASSDNRKSSY. The complete CDR3 sequence is CASSDNRKSSYEQYF. The rearrangement uses TRBV13-3 and TRBJ2-7; TRBD1 is a possible D gene (5 bases). The CDR3 extends 4 residues past the end of the read, so its final part is completed from the germline J gene. Trimming cost V 1 base and J 0 bases, with 11 bases left between them. Germline lookup yields CDR1 NNHDY and CDR2 SYVADS. The CDR3 is 15 amino acids.

This clone was found a few times. The genes and germline here are from mouse. The sequence runs out 4 residues before the end of the CDR3; the remainder is reconstructed from the germline J gene. The sample contains more than one DNA sequence encoding this CDR3. The chain recombines TRBV19 with TRBJ2-3; 11 bases fit TRBD2. The V gene's germline CDR1 is FNHDT and CDR2 SITEND (reference sequence). The CDR3 sequence is 15 residues long. V shed 4 bases and J 0 bases; nucleotides not matched to a gene: 1. The CDR3 here is CASSRLGGSAETLYF. The CDR3 DNA, read in part, is TGTGCCAGCAGTCGACTGGGGGGGAGTGCAGAA.

In its sample, this clone was seen a few times. Here the gene names and germline are mouse. The read halts 4 residues ahead of the CDR3 end, with the missing end drawn from the germline J gene. The sample carries other DNA sequences with the same CDR3. The rearrangement joins TRBV19 to TRBJ2-4, with TRBD2 matching 8 bases. CDR1 is FNHDT, CDR2 SITEND, per germline (reference sequence). With V trimmed by 3 bases and J by 0 bases, 3 bases remained unmatched. The CDR3 contains 15 residues. The CDR3 protein is CASSRTGGSQNTLYF. CDR3 bases read: TGTGCCAGCAGTAGAACTGGGGGAAGTCAAAAC. Using reference TRBV19 and TRBJ2-4 for the parts outside the CDR3, the full variable domain is GGIITQTPKFLIGQEGQKLTLKCQQNFNHDTMYWYRQDSGKGLRLIYYSITENDLQKGDLSEGYDASREKKSSFSLTVTSAQKNEMAVFLCASSRTGGSQNTLYFGAGTRLSVL.

This clone was seen at least ten times. Gene names follow the mouse nomenclature. The read finishes 4 residues shy of the CDR3 end, and the germline J gene is used to complete it. Additional DNA sequences in this sample encode the identical CDR3. The chain is built from TRBV1 and TRBJ2-7; unclear D gene. CDR3 length: 12 amino acids. Germline CDR1 reads NSQYPW; CDR2 reads LRSPGD (reference sequence). Trimming cost V 3 bases and J 0 bases, with 3 bases left between them. The CDR3 sequence: CTCSASSYEQYF. The part of the CDR3 DNA that was read is TGCACCTGCAGTGCCAGCTCCTAT.

This clone was seen more than once but under ten times. Genes and germline come from the mouse. The read ends 4 residues before the CDR3 terminus; that terminus is restored from the germline J gene. The V and J genes are TRBV13-1 and TRBJ2-2, with D maybe TRBD2 (5 bases). This CDR3 has 14 residues. The germline gives CDR1 NSHNY, CDR2 SYGAGN. The CDR3 sequence: CASSDALGGGQLYF. CDR3 bases read: TGTGCCAGCAGTGATGCCCTGGGTGGCGGG.

In the case of this clone: Germline and genes: mouse. The CDR3 loop reads CASSERDWGAPLF. The sequenced part of the CDR3 DNA is TGTGCCAGCAGTGAGAGGGACTGGGGA. J is TRBJ1-5 and V is TRBV13-1; TRBD1 might be the D (5 bases). The read ends 4 residues shy of where the CDR3 ends; the end is completed using the germline J gene. This CDR3 has 13 residues. Germline CDR1 and CDR2: NSHNY and SYGAGN.

This clone came up a few times. Germline and genes here are mouse. The read stops 4 residues short of the end of the CDR3; the missing end is completed from the germline J gene. The same CDR3 also results from other DNA sequences found in this sample. The rearrangement joins TRBV13-1 to TRBJ2-3; 11 nucleotides match TRBD2. This CDR3 spans 16 amino acids. V shed 1 base and J 1 base; nucleotides not matched to a gene: 2. Germline lookup yields CDR1 NSHNY and CDR2 SYGAGN. CDR3 DNA (partial): TGTGCCAGCAGTGATACTGGGGGGGCGCGTGCAGAA. This gives the protein CASSDTGGARAE. The entire CDR3 reads CASSDTGGARAETLYF.

This clone was counted a few times. Gene names follow the mouse nomenclature. Sequencing ends 3 residues short of the CDR3 end; the germline J gene provides the rest. The chain uses TRBV13-1 and TRBJ1-6, with 7 nucleotides matching TRBD1. TRBJ1-6 is an open reading frame whose function is uncertain. The V and J ends lost 4 bases and 10 bases, in that order; junction bases with no gene match: 8. The germline CDR1 and CDR2 sequences are NSHNY and SYGAGN. The length of the CDR3 is 14 residues. CDR3 DNA, as far as it was read: TGTGCCAGCAGTCCCTACAGGGGTAGGTCGCCC. Its protein is CASSPYRGRSP. The whole CDR3 reads CASSPYRGRSPLYF.

The table lists this clone with a few counts. The germline and genes are mouse ones. The observed sequence ends 4 residues before the CDR3 terminus, with the missing tail filled in from the germline J gene. V is TRBV31 and J is TRBJ2-1; 9 bases map to TRBD2. Unmatched junction bases numbered 2, after V lost 0 bases and J lost 5 bases. Germline loops: CDR1 GKSSPN, CDR2 SITVG. The CDR3 is 14 amino acids. The part of the CDR3 DNA that was read is TGTGCCTGGAGTCTTGGGGGGGCACATGCT. Translation: CAWSLGGAHA. The CDR3, in full, reads CAWSLGGAHAEQFF.

Turning to this clone: The gene symbols are mouse symbols. From the germline J gene comes the end of the CDR3, since the read stops 3 residues before it. V usage is TRBV19 and J usage is TRBJ1-6; the match to TRBD1 covers 7 bases. TRBJ1-6 is an ORF for which the function is uncertain. The CDR3 covers 14 residues. Trimming took 4 bases from V and 5 from J; bases not matched to a gene: 3. Germline values: CDR1 FNHDT, CDR2 SITEND (reference sequence). The sequenced part of the CDR3 DNA is TGTGCCAGCAGTGCCGGGACAGATAATTCGCCC. This sequence encodes CASSAGTDNSP. The full CDR3 protein is CASSAGTDNSPLYF.

With regard to this clone: Gene names refer to mouse genes. The CDR3 is cut off 4 residues early in the read; its end comes from the germline J gene. The gene calls are TRBV19 and TRBJ2-5, with D maybe TRBD1 (5 bases). Germline CDR1 FNHDT, CDR2 SITEND (reference sequence). The CDR3 loop spans 14 amino acids. Trimming took 1 base from V and 2 from J, leaving 8 bases between them. The CDR3 DNA, read in part, is TGTGCCAGCAGTATATCAGGGATCCAAGAC. Amino acid sequence: CASSISGIQD. The CDR3 as a whole reads CASSISGIQDTQYF.

A remark on this clone: Mouse germline and gene names are used. The read halts 4 residues ahead of the CDR3 end, with the missing end drawn from the germline J gene. Distinct nucleotide sequences in the sample also encode this CDR3. This chain joins TRBV5 and TRBJ2-5; 8 bases map to TRBD1. The CDR3 runs 14 residues. Germline-derived CDR1 and CDR2 are LGHNA and YNLKQL (reference sequence). CDR3 DNA (partial): TGTGCCAGCAGCCAAGAACCAGGGGGCGAC. Amino acid sequence: CASSQEPGGD. The full-length CDR3 reads as CASSQEPGGDTQYF.

Comments on this clone: Mouse names are used for the genes. CDR3 loop: CASSPRQTQDTQYF. CDR3 DNA (partial): TGTGCCAGCAGCCCAAGACAGACCCAAGAC. V usage is TRBV13-1 and J usage is TRBJ2-5, with D maybe TRBD1 (5 bases). The CDR3 end is not reached by the read, which stops 4 residues before it; the germline J gene fills it in. Germline V gene data show CDR1 as NSHNY and CDR2 as SYGAGN. V was pared by 5 bases and J by 2 bases, with 12 bases between. The CDR3 loop spans 14 amino acids.

This clone was detected only a few times. Each gene name is a mouse one. The covered CDR3 bases are TGTGCCAGCAGTCCCCGTCCGGGACAGGGGGAAAATTCCTATAATTCGCCC. Translated: CASSPRPGQGENSYNSP. The full CDR3 protein reads CASSPRPGQGENSYNSPLYF. The chain has TRBV19 and TRBJ1-6; 11 nucleotides match TRBD1. Read sequence stops 3 residues before the CDR3 end, and the germline J gene provides the missing end. TRBJ1-6 is reported as an ORF; its role is uncertain. This CDR3 region has 20 residues. Trimming removed 4 bases from V and 0 bases from J; junction bases left unmatched: 12. CDR1 and CDR2 from the germline V gene are FNHDT and SITEND (reference sequence).

This clone was detected a few times. The listed genes are named as in mouse. The read stops 4 residues short of the end of the CDR3; the missing end is completed from the germline J gene. V and J are TRBV1 and TRBJ2-1; maybe TRBD1 (6 bases). CDR1 NSQYPW and CDR2 LRSPGD come from the germline V gene (reference sequence). Trimming cost V 0 bases and J 4 bases, with 10 bases left between them. The CDR3 has 15 residues. CDR3 region: CTCSADRRGYAEQFF. The part of the CDR3 DNA that was read is TGCACCTGCAGTGCAGATCGCAGGGGATATGCT.

Concerning this clone: The germline and genes are mouse ones. With the read ending 4 residues before the CDR3 end, the germline J gene is used to fill in that end. The genes are TRBV13-3 and TRBJ2-7, with D hard to call. The CDR3 runs 12 residues. The germline V gene encodes CDR1 NNHDY and CDR2 SYVADS. CDR3 DNA, as far as it was read: TGTGCCAGCAGTGATCCAGATTAT. Protein product: CASSDPDY. The whole CDR3 reads CASSDPDYEQYF.

Concerning this clone itself: Germline and genes here are mouse. The read is 4 residues too short to cover the CDR3 end, so that end is filled in from the germline J gene. Other DNA sequences in this specimen translate into the identical CDR3. The chain is built from TRBV19 and TRBJ1-1; D unresolved. The CDR3 is 13 residues long. Germline V gene lookup returns CDR1 FNHDT and CDR2 SITEND (reference sequence). The V and J ends lost 0 bases and 1 base respectively, with 4 bases between them. The CDR3 loop reads CASSIARNTEVFF. Partial CDR3 DNA: TGTGCCAGCAGTATAGCCAGAAACACA.

Regarding this clone: Gene labels here are mouse ones. Read sequence stops 4 residues before the CDR3 end, and the germline J gene provides the missing end. The J gene is TRBJ2-1, the V gene TRBV14; 7 nucleotides line up with TRBD1. CDR1 is SGHDT, CDR2 FRDEAV, per germline. The CDR3 extends over 16 amino acids. With 10 bases clipped from V and 0 bases from J, the junction kept 13 bases outside the gene matches. The sequenced CDR3 bases are TGTGCCTCCCTCGCCGGGACAGATTATAACTATGCT. It encodes CASLAGTDYNYA. The whole CDR3 sequence is CASLAGTDYNYAEQFF.

This clone was found many times. These gene names are mouse names. The CDR3 end lies 4 residues beyond the end of the read and is filled in from the germline J gene. The gene calls are TRBV17 and TRBJ2-2, with 9 bases that match TRBD1. The germline V gene encodes CDR1 MNHDT and CDR2 YYDKIL. V dropped 6 bases and J dropped 0; count of bases not matched to a gene: 2. The CDR3 spans 15 residues. The CDR3 bases that were read are TGTGCTAGCAGGAGACAGGGGGCAAACACCGGG. Translated: CASRRQGANTG. Given in full, the CDR3 is CASRRQGANTGQLYF.

In its sample, this clone was seen a few times. Mouse gene names and germline throughout. The observed sequence ends 4 residues before the CDR3 terminus, with the missing tail filled in from the germline J gene. The chain recombines TRBV13-1 with TRBJ2-7; D remains unclear. The germline CDR1 and CDR2 sequences are NSHNY and SYGAGN. Trimming took off 2 bases at V and 0 bases at J, with 12 bases between the two ends. This CDR3 contains 15 residues. CDR3 loop: CASSDTVRSSYEQYF. The sequenced CDR3 bases are TGTGCCAGCAGTGACACAGTGAGGAGCTCCTAT.

This clone turned up a few times. With a much larger clone just one base away, this may be a read error. Gene names and germline match the mouse. The missing CDR3 end, 4 residues past where the read stops, is filled in from the germline J gene. The same CDR3 is also encoded by other DNA sequences in this sample. V is TRBV13-1 and J is TRBJ1-1; unclear D gene. Trimming left V 2 bases short and J 0 bases short, with 5 bases between. The CDR3 covers 13 residues. Germline values: CDR1 NSHNY, CDR2 SYGAGN. The part of the CDR3 DNA that was read is TGTGCCAGCAGTGACAGTACAAACACA. This encodes CASSDSTNT. The entire CDR3 is CASSDSTNTEVFF.

The sample holds a few counts of this clone. Gene labels here are mouse ones. This CDR3 is also generated by other DNA sequences in the sample. The sequenced part of the CDR3 DNA is TGCACCTGCAGTGCGGACAGGGGAAATTCGCCC. Amino acids: CTCSADRGNSP. The entire CDR3 protein reads CTCSADRGNSPLYF. J is TRBJ1-6 and V is TRBV1, with 9 bases aligning to TRBD1. The CDR3 end is not reached by the read, which stops 3 residues before it; the germline J gene fills it in. TRBJ1-6 is noted as an ORF with a role that remains uncertain. Germline lookup yields CDR1 NSQYPW and CDR2 LRSPGD (reference sequence). Germline trimming cut 3 bases from V and 7 bases from J; bases unmatched to any gene: 1. This CDR3 contains 14 residues.